The 22 T cell receptor beta chains below come from one sample, sequenced in a study of shared clonotypes between healthy human individuals. The repertoire was sequenced with immunoSEQ multiplex PCR; TCRdb's copy has only in-frame clones and lacks some. The repertoire holds fewer than 700,000 clones, with around three quarters as singletons. The sample was PBMCs. Source of these receptors: a middle-aged woman in good health. Some clones in this sample may be carry-over from other donors' samples.

In its sample, this clone was seen many times. The gene calls are TRBV30 and TRBJ2-6; 9 positions agree with TRBD1. Germline V gene data show CDR1 as GTSNPN and CDR2 as SVGIG (reference sequence). V shed 3 bases and J 3 bases; nucleotides not matched to a gene: 6. This CDR3 is built from 16 residues. The CDR3 here is CAWRPGQGIGANVLTF. DNA for the CDR3: TGTGCCTGGAGGCCGGGACAGGGAATTGGGGCCAACGTCCTGACTTTC. Drawing the rest from reference TRBV30 and TRBJ2-6, the complete variable domain is SQTIHQWPATLVQPVGSPLSLECTVEGTSNPNLYWYRQAAGRGLQLLFYSVGIGQISSEVPQNLSASRPQDRQFILSSKKLLLSDSGFYLCAWRPGQGIGANVLTFGAGSRLTVL.

This clone appeared once. The rearrangement uses TRBV18 and TRBJ2-2; D is ambiguous. This CDR3 region has 18 residues. Germline V gene data show CDR1 as KGHSH and CDR2 as LQKENI. Trimming stripped 2 bases from V and 4 bases from J, with 20 bases between. CDR3 coding DNA: TGTGCCAGCTCACCATTTCCGACCGCGCCCGGCTTCACCGGGGAGCTGTTTTTT. It is translated as CASSPFPTAPGFTGELFF. Using reference TRBV18 and TRBJ2-2 for the parts outside the CDR3, the full variable domain is NAGVMQNPRHLVRRRGQEARLRCSPMKGHSHVYWYRQLPEEGLKFMVYLQKENIIDESGMPKERFSAEFPKEGPSILRIQQVVRGDSAAYFCASSPFPTAPGFTGELFFGEGSRLTVL.

The chain combines TRBV29-1 with TRBJ2-7, with 8 bases that match TRBD2. CDR3 size: 14 residues. From germline, CDR1 is SQVTM and CDR2 ANQGSEA. With 4 bases clipped from V and 1 base from J, the junction kept 6 bases outside the gene matches. The CDR3 is CSVGPSGLSYEQYF. Written as DNA, the CDR3 is TGCAGCGTTGGGCCTAGCGGGTTGTCCTACGAGCAGTACTTC.

In the case of this clone: Other DNA sequences in this sample translate to the same CDR3. The chain combines TRBV7-2 with TRBJ2-7; 7 positions match TRBD1. The CDR3 totals 14 residues. Germline CDR1 SGHTA, CDR2 FQGNSA. Trimming at V came to 3 bases and at J to 0 bases, leaving 2 bases not matched to a gene. CDR3: CASSFGTVSYEQYF. The CDR3 bases are TGTGCCAGCAGCTTCGGGACAGTCTCCTACGAGCAGTACTTC.

This chain uses TRBV10-3 with TRBJ2-3; perhaps TRBD2 as D (5 bases). V was clipped by 8 bases and J by 6 bases, with 15 bases between them. Per germline, CDR1 ENHRY and CDR2 SYGVKD. The CDR3 consists of 13 residues. The CDR3 DNA reads TGTGCCATCGCCCCGGGGTTTGGTGATACGCAGTATTTT. Translated, it gives CAIAPGFGDTQYF.

CDR3 coding DNA: TGTGCCAGCAGCCAGCGGCCGGGACTAGCGGGAGGGCCGCATCTTTCCTACGAGCAGTACTTC. It specifies CASSQRPGLAGGPHLSYEQYF. V usage is TRBV14 and J usage is TRBJ2-7; 16 bases line up with TRBD2. Per the germline V gene, CDR1 is SGHDN and CDR2 is FVKESK. The CDR3 length is 21 residues. Trimming cost V 3 bases and J 1 base; bases outside gene matches: 15.

In the case of this clone: This same CDR3 is encoded by further DNA sequences in the sample. The chain has TRBV7-9 and TRBJ2-7, with unresolved D. V was clipped by 3 bases and J by 3 bases, with 6 bases between them. Germline V CDR1 and CDR2: SEHNR, FQNEAQ (reference sequence). This CDR3 region has 12 residues. The CDR3 DNA follows: TGTGCCAGCAGCTTGGGCAGCTACGAGCAGTACTTC. It yields the protein CASSLGSYEQYF.

The genes are TRBV9 and TRBJ1-3; 7 bases are a match to TRBD1. CDR1 and CDR2 (germline): SGDLS, YYNGEE. The length of the CDR3 is 14 residues. With 4 bases clipped from V and 2 bases from J, the junction kept 3 bases outside the gene matches. The CDR3 DNA is TGTGCCAGCAGCCAGACAGGGCCTGGAAACACCATATATTTT. Residues: CASSQTGPGNTIYF.

The J gene is TRBJ1-2, the V gene TRBV9; a possible D gene is TRBD1 (6 bases). CDR3 length equals 12 residues. Germline loops: CDR1 SGDLS, CDR2 YYNGEE. V was cut by 3 bases and J by 7 bases, with 10 bases left in between. CDR3 residues: CASSGYRVGYTF. In nucleotides, the CDR3 is TGTGCCAGCAGCGGCTACAGGGTTGGCTACACCTTC.

Many counts were recorded for this clone. The V and J genes are TRBV10-2 and TRBJ2-2; unclear D gene. The CDR3 spans 13 residues. The V and J ends lost 6 bases and 4 bases respectively, with 9 bases between them. Germline-derived CDR1 and CDR2 are WSHSY and SAAADI. CDR3 sequence (DNA): TGCGCCAGCAGGCAAGGCGGCACCGGGGAGCTGTTTTTT. Translated, it gives CASRQGGTGELFF.

The V and J genes are TRBV7-2 and TRBJ2-5; no clear D gene. V was clipped by 5 bases and J by 2 bases, with 24 bases between them. Germline V lookup: CDR1 SGHTA, CDR2 FQGNSA. The CDR3 sequence is 18 residues long. The CDR3 here is CASSPIGFSSKGQETQYF. The CDR3 DNA follows: TGTGCCAGCAGCCCAATTGGTTTCTCTTCGAAAGGACAAGAGACCCAGTACTTC.

This clone is a singleton in its sample. This chain uses TRBV7-9 with TRBJ2-7; D ambiguous. The V end was cut by 3 bases, the J end by 6 bases, with 9 bases between. Looked up from germline, CDR1 is SEHNR and CDR2 is FQNEAQ (reference sequence). The CDR3 loop spans 12 amino acids. The CDR3 here is CASSLPYSEQYF. The CDR3 coding sequence is TGTGCCAGCAGCTTGCCCTACTCCGAGCAGTACTTC.

The V and J genes are TRBV18 and TRBJ1-5; D is unclear. The CDR3 consists of 15 residues. The germline CDR1 and CDR2 sequences are KGHSH and LQKENI. Trimming took off 3 bases at V and 4 bases at J, with 13 bases between the two ends. For the CDR3, the DNA is TGTGCCAGCTCACCTGGATCCTTACATAATCAGCCCCAGCATTTT. It translates to CASSPGSLHNQPQHF.

The CDR3 bases are TGTGCCAGCAGCTTAGCAACTAGCCCACACGAGCAGTACTTC. Encoded protein: CASSLATSPHEQYF. The genes are TRBV7-9 and TRBJ2-7; TRBD2 is a possible D gene (6 bases). V shed 0 bases and J shed 5 bases, with 11 bases lying between them. The CDR3 loop spans 14 amino acids. Germline V lookup: CDR1 SEHNR, CDR2 FQNEAQ (reference sequence).

V gene TRBV7-9 combines with J gene TRBJ2-3; D perhaps matches TRBD2 (5 bases). The V and J ends lost 5 bases and 9 bases respectively, with 27 bases between them. Per germline, CDR1 SEHNR and CDR2 FQNEAQ (reference sequence). The CDR3 has 17 amino acids. The CDR3 region is CASSPAPSSHVSETQYF. The DNA of the CDR3 is TGTGCCAGCAGCCCAGCTCCCTCTAGCCACGTCTCCGAAACGCAGTATTTT.

The chain combines TRBV6-4 with TRBJ2-2, with 14 bases matching TRBD2. Germline CDR1 MRHNA, CDR2 SNTAGT. The V segment lost 4 bases and the J segment 7 bases; nucleotides outside the gene matches: 8. The CDR3 has 17 residues. The CDR3 DNA sequence: TGTGCCAGCAGTGTCGGGACTAGCGGGAGCGCGGGCGGGGAGCTGTTTTTT. Residues: CASSVGTSGSAGGELFF.

This clone was seen ten or more times. The chain has TRBV29-1 and TRBJ2-7, with D perhaps TRBD2 (5 bases). Germline values: CDR1 SQVTM, CDR2 ANQGSEA. Trimming removed 6 bases at V and 4 bases at J, with 19 bases between. CDR3 length: 14 amino acids. The CDR3 nucleotides read TGCAGCGTCTTTGACGAGGGCCGGTGGTACGAGCAGTACTTC. This codes for CSVFDEGRWYEQYF.

The V gene is TRBV2, the J gene TRBJ2-1; D may be TRBD2 (6 bases). Looked up from germline, CDR1 is SNHLY and CDR2 is FYNNEI. The CDR3 totals 15 residues. V dropped 4 bases and J dropped 6 bases, with 16 bases sitting between them. The CDR3 sequence: CASSAEGGGCNEQFF. Written as DNA, the CDR3 is TGTGCCAGCAGTGCAGAGGGAGGTGGGTGCAATGAGCAGTTCTTC.

The J gene is TRBJ2-1, the V gene TRBV7-6; D is unclear. This CDR3 spans 12 amino acids. V was clipped by 5 bases and J by 10 bases, with 12 bases between them. Germline lookup yields CDR1 SGHVS and CDR2 FNYEAQ. The CDR3 DNA follows: TGTGCCAGCAGCCCCACTTCTAGGGAGCAGTTCTTC. Amino acids: CASSPTSREQFF.

This clone has a single count. This chain uses TRBV28 with TRBJ2-7; D is unclear. Germline V gene sequence: CDR1 MDHEN, CDR2 SYDVKM. This CDR3 contains 13 residues. The ends were cut back, 5 bases at V and 2 bases at J, with 10 bases in the middle. CDR3 coding DNA: TGTGCCAGCAGTGGGCCTGGGACCTACGAGCAGTACTTC. It codes for CASSGPGTYEQYF.

In its sample, this clone was seen once. CDR3 region: CASSVGVGGDYGYTF. In DNA, the CDR3 is TGTGCCAGCAGCGTAGGGGTGGGGGGCGACTATGGCTACACCTTC. The chain carries TRBV9 and TRBJ1-2; D is possibly TRBD1 (6 bases). Germline V gene lookup returns CDR1 SGDLS and CDR2 YYNGEE. The ends were cut back, 0 bases at V and 3 bases at J, with 12 bases in the middle. The CDR3 length is 15 residues.

CDR3 residues: CASRLAGDTDTQYF. CDR3 in DNA: TGTGCCAGTAGATTGGCGGGGGACACAGATACGCAGTATTTT. The genes are TRBV19 and TRBJ2-3; 7 bases agree with TRBD2. The germline CDR1 and CDR2 sequences are LNHDA and SQIVND (reference sequence). Trimming cost V 6 bases and J 2 bases; bases outside gene matches: 5. There are 14 residues in the CDR3.